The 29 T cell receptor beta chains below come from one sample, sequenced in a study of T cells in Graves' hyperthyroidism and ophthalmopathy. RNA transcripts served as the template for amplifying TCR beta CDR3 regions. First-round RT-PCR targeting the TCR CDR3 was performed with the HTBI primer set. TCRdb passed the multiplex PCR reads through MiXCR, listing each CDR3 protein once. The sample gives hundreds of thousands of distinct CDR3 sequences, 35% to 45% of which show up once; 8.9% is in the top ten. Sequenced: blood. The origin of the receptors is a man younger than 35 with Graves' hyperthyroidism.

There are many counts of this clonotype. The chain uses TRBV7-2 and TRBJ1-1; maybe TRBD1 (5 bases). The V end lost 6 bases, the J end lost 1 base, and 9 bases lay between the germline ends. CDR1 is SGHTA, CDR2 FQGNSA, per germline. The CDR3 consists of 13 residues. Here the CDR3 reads CASRRDRNTEAFF. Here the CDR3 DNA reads TGTGCCAGCAGACGCGACAGGAACACTGAAGCTTTCTTT.

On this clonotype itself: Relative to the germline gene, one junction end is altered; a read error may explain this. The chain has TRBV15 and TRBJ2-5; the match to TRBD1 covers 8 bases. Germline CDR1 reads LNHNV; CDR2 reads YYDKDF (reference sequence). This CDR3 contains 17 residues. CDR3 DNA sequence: TGTGCCACCAGCAGGCGGGCCGGGACAGGTTCCGGTGAGACCCCGTACTTC. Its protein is CATSRRAGTGSGETPYF.

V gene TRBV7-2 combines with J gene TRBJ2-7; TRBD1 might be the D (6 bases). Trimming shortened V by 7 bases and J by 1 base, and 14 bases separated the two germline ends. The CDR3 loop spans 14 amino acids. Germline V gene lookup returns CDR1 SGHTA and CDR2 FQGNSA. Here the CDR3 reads CASIDQGKSYEQYF. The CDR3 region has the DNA TGTGCCAGCATCGACCAGGGGAAATCCTACGAGCAGTACTTC.

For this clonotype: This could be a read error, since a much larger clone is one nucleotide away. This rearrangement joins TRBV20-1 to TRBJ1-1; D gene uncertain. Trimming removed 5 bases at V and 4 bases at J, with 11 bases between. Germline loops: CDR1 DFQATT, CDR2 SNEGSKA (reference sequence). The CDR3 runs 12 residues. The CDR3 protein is CSAGRMSTEAFF. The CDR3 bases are TGCAGTGCTGGGAGAATGAGCACTGAAGCTTTCTTT.

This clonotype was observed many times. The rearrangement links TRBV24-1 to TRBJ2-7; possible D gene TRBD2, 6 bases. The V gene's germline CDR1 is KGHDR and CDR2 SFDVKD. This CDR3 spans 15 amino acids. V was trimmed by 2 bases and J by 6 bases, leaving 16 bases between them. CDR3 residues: CATSDSGSTRSEQYF. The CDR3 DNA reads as TGTGCCACCAGTGATTCCGGGAGTACCCGCTCCGAGCAGTACTTC.

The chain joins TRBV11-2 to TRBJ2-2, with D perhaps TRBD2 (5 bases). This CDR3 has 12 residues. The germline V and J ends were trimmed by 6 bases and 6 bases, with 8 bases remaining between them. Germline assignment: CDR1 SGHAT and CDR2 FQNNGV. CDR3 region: CASRRVAGELFF. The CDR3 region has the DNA TGTGCCAGCAGGCGGGTGGCCGGGGAGCTGTTTTTT.

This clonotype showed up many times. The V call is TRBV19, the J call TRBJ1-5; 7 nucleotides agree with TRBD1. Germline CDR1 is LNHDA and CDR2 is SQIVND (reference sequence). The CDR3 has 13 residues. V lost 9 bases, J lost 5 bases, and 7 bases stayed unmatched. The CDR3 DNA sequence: TGTGCCAGCAGGATGGACAGGCATCAGCCCCAGCATTTT. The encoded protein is CASRMDRHQPQHF.

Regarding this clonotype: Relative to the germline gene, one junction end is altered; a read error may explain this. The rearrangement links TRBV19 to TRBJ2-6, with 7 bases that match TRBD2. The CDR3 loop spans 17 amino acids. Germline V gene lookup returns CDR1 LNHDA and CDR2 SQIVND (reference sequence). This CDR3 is CAGSTPLGGTGANVLTF. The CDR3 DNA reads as TGTGCCGGTAGTACCCCCCTGGGGGGGACTGGGGCCAACGTCCTGACTTTC.

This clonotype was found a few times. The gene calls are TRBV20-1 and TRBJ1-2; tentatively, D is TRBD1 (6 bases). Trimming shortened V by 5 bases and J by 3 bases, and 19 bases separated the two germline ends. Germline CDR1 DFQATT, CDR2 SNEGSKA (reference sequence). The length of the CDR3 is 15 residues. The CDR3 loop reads CSAQTTIQGYYGYTF. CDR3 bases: TGCAGTGCTCAGACTACTATACAGGGTTACTATGGCTACACCTTC.

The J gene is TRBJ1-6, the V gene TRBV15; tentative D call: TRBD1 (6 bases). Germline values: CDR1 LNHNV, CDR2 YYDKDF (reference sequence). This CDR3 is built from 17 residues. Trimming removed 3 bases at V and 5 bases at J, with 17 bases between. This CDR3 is CATSSTAFGGHNSPLHF. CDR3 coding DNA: TGTGCCACCAGCAGCACAGCGTTCGGGGGGCATAATTCACCCCTCCACTTT.

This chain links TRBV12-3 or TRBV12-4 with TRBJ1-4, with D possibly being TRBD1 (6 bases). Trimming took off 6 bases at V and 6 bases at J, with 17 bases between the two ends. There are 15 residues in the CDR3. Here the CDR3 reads CASSLEWGADEKLFF. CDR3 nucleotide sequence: TGTGCCAGCAGCCTGGAGTGGGGGGCAGATGAAAAACTGTTTTTT.

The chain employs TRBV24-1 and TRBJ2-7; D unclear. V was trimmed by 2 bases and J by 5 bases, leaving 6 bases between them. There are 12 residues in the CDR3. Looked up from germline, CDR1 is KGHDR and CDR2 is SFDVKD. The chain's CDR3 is CATSDYKHEQYF. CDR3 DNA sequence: TGTGCCACCAGTGATTATAAGCACGAGCAGTACTTC.

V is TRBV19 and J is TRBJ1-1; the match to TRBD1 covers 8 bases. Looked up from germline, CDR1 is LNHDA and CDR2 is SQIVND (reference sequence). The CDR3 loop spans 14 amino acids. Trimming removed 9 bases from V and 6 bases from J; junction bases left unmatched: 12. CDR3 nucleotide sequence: TGTGCCAGCAGTCCGGGACAGGCGTACGCTGAAGCTTTCTTT. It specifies CASSPGQAYAEAFF.

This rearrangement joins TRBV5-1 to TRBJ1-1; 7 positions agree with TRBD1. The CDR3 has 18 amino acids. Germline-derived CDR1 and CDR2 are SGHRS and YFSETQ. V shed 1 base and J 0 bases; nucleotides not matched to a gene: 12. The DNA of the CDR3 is TGCGCCAGCAGCTTGTTATCTACTGGGACAGCGATGAACACTGAAGCTTTCTTT. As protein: CASSLLSTGTAMNTEAFF.

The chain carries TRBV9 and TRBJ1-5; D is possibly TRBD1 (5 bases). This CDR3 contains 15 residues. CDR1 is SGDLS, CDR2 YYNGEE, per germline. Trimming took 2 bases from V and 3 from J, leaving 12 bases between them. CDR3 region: CASSVAGNLNQPQHF. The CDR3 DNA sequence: TGTGCCAGCAGCGTCGCAGGGAACCTCAATCAGCCCCAGCATTTT.

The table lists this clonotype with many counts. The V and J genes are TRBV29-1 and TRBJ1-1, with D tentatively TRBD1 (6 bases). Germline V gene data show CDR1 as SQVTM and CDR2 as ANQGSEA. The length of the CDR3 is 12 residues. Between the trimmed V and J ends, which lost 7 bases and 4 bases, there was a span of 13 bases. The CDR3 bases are TGCAGCGCCGAGGGGGGAATCACTGAAGCTTTCTTT. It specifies CSAEGGITEAFF.

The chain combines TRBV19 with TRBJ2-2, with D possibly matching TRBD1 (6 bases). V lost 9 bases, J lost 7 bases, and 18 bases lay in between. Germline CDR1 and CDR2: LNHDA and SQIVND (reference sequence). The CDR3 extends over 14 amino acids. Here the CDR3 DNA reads TGTGCCAGCCCGGGTACAGGGCGTGTCGGGGAGCTGTTTTTT. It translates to CASPGTGRVGELFF.

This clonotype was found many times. The CDR3 is CASSLDSGNTGELFF. CDR3 bases: TGTGCCAGCAGCTTAGACTCGGGGAACACCGGGGAGCTGTTTTTT. The chain recombines TRBV7-9 with TRBJ2-2, with no clear D. Germline assignment: CDR1 SEHNR and CDR2 FQNEAQ (reference sequence). Between the trimmed V and J ends, which lost 1 base and 1 base, there was a span of 7 bases. There are 15 residues in the CDR3.

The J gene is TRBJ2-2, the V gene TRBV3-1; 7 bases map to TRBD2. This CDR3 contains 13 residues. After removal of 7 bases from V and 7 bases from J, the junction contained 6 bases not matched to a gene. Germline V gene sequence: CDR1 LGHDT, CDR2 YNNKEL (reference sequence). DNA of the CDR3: TGTGCCAGCACCGCCGTAGCGGGCGGGGAGCTGTTTTTT. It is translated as CASTAVAGGELFF.

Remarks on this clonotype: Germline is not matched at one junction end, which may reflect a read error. The CDR3 loop is CSVRPGQGRETQHF. CDR3 DNA: TGCAGTGTTAGACCGGGACAGGGAAGGGAGACCCAGCATTTT. The gene calls are TRBV20-1 and TRBJ1-5, with TRBD1 matching over 9 bases. The CDR3 loop spans 14 amino acids. Germline values: CDR1 DFQATT, CDR2 SNEGSKA (reference sequence).

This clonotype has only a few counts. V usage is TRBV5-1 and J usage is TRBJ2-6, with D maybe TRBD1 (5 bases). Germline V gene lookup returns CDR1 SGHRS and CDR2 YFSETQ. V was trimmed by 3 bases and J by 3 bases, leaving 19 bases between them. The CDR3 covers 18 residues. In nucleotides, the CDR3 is TGCGCCAGCAGCTCACCCGGCCAGGGATCTGGTGGGGCCAACGTCCTGACTTTC. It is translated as CASSSPGQGSGGANVLTF. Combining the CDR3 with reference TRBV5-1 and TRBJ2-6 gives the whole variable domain KAGVTQTPRYLIKTRGQQVTLSCSPISGHRSVSWYQQTPGQGLQFLFEYFSETQRNKGNFPGRFSGRQFSNSRSEMNVSTLELGDSALYLCASSSPGQGSGGANVLTFGAGSRLTVL.

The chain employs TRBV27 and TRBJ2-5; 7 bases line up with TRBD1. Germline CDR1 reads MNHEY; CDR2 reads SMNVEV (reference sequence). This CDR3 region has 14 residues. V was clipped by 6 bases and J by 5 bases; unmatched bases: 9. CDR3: CASRSPGGRETQYF. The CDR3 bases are TGTGCCAGCAGATCGCCAGGGGGACGGGAGACCCAGTACTTC.

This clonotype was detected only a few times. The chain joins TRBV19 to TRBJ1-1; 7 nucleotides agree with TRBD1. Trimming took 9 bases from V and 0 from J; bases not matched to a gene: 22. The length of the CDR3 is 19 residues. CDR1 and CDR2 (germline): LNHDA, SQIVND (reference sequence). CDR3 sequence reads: CASSLSGQGGRLMNTEAFF. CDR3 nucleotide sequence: TGTGCCAGCAGCTTATCCGGCCAAGGGGGCCGACTAATGAACACTGAAGCTTTCTTT.

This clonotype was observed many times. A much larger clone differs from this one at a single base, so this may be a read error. CDR3 amino acids: CASSVWDTEAFF. CDR3 in DNA: TGTGCCAGCAGTGTTTGGGACACTGAAGCTTTCTTT. This sequence joins TRBV2 and TRBJ1-1, with D hard to call. V lost 4 bases and J lost 3, with 6 bases in between. CDR1 is SNHLY, CDR2 FYNNEI, per germline. CDR3 length equals 12 residues.

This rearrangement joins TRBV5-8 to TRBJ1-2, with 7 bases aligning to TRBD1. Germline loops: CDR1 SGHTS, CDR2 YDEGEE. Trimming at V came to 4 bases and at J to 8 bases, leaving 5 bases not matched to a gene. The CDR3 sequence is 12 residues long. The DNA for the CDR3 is TGTGCCAGCAGCCGACCGGGACAGGGCTACACCTTC. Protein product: CASSRPGQGYTF. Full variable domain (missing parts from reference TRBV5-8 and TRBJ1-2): EAGVTQSPTHLIKTRGQQATLRCSPISGHTSVYWYQQALGLGLQFLLWYDEGEERNRGNFPPRFSGRQFPNYSSELNVNALELEDSALYLCASSRPGQGYTFGSGTRLTVV.

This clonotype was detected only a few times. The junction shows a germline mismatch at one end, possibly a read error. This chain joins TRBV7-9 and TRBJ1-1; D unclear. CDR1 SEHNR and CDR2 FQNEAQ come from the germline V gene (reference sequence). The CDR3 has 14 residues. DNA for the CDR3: TGTGCCGGCAGCTTAACCGGGGATCCCACTGAAGCTTTCTTT. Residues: CAGSLTGDPTEAFF.

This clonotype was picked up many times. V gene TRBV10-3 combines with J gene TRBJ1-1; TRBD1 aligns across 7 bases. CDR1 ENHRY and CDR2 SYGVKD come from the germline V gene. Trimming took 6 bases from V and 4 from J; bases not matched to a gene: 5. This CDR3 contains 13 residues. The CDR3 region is CAIRGQIGTEAFF. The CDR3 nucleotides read TGTGCCATCAGGGGACAGATTGGCACTGAAGCTTTCTTT.

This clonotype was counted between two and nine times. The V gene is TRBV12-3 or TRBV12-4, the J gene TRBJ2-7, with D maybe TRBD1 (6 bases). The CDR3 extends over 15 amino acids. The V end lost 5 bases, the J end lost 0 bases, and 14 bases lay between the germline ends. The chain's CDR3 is CASSEFRGHSYEQYF. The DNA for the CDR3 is TGTGCCAGCAGTGAATTCAGGGGCCACTCCTACGAGCAGTACTTC.

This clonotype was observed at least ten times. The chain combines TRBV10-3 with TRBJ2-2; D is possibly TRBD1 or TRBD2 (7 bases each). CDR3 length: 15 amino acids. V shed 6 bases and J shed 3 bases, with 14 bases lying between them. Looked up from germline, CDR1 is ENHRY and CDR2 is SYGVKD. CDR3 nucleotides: TGTGCCATCAGCAACAGGGGAGGGGACACCGGGGAGCTGTTTTTT. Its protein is CAISNRGGDTGELFF.